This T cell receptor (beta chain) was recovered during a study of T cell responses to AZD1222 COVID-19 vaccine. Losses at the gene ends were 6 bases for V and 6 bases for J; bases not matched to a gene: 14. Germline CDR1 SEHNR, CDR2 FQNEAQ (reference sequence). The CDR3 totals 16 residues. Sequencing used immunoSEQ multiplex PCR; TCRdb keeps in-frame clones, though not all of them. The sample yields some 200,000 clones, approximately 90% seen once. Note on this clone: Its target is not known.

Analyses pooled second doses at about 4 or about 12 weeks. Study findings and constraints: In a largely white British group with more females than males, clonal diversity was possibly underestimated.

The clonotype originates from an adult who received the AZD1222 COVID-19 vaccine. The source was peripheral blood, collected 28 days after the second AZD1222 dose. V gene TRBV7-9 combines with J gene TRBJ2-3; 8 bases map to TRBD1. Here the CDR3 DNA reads TGTGCCAGCAGTCTCGACAGGGGCCCTTTAATTGATACGCAGTATTTT. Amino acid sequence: CASSLDRGPLIDTQYF.